This T cell receptor (beta chain) was captured in a study of CD8 T cells in ankylosing spondylitis. Scientists made TCR beta libraries using quantitative 5'-RACE with molecular barcodes. One entry per CDR3 protein results from TCRdb running MiXCR on the 5' RACE reads. The table lists around 130,000 distinct CDR3 sequences, roughly 9% of them singletons, with 3% to 4% in the top ten. General study points: A CD8+ phenotype characterized the disease-linked clones, which were relatively rare in peripheral blood. There was a TCR beta motif, made of roughly eight highly homologous variants, that appeared characteristic of ankylosing spondylitis blood. Significantly higher representation of disease-linked clones was reported for matched ankylosing spondylitis synovial fluid.

Germline values: CDR1 DFQATT, CDR2 SNEGSKA (reference sequence). V was clipped by 7 bases and J by 0 bases; unmatched bases: 12. The length of the CDR3 is 17 residues. The sample holds many counts of this clonotype. Its antigen is unknown. Material for sequencing was blood, either unsorted or a sorted T cell fraction (not recorded which). The chain employs TRBV20-1 and TRBJ2-3, with 11 positions matching TRBD2. This TCR came from a male donor with ankylosing spondylitis or in good health (not recorded which). CDR3 amino acids: CSGYWSSGRRSTDTQYF. CDR3 bases: TGCAGTGGGTACTGGTCTAGCGGGAGGAGGAGCACAGATACGCAGTATTTT.